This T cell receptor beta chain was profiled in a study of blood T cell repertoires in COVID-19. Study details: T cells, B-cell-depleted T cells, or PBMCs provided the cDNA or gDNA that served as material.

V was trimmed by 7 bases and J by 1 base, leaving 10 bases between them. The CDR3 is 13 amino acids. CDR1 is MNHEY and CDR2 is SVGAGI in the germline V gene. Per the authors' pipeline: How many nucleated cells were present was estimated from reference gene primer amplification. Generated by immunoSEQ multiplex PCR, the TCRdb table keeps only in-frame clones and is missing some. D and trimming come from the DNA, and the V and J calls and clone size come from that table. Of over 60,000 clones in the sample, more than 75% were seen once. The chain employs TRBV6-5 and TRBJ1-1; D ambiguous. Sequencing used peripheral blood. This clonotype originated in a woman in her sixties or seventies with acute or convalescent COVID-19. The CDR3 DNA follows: TGTGCCAGCAACCCATCGGGGAACACTGAAGCTTTCTTT. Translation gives CASNPSGNTEAFF.